Each of the 30 T cell receptor beta chains below was sequenced from the same sample in a study of cytomegalovirus exposure and HLA in healthy donors. It was with 60 Vbeta and 13 Jbeta primers that the PCR ran. The data were produced by immunoSEQ multiplex PCR, yet TCRdb's version contains in-frame clones alone and is incomplete. The sample records 85,000 to 100,000 clones, around 59% being singletons. The sequencing input was PBMCs. The receptor set was obtained from a human donor in good health.

The chain recombines TRBV18 with TRBJ2-3; TRBD2 matches at 7 bases. Germline CDR1 is KGHSH and CDR2 is LQKENI. This CDR3 has 14 residues. With V trimmed by 4 bases and J by 2 bases, 3 bases remained unmatched. Here the CDR3 reads CASSLSGVTDTQYF. The CDR3 coding sequence is TGTGCCAGCTCACTGAGCGGGGTCACAGATACGCAGTATTTT.

The V call is TRBV4-3, the J call TRBJ1-6; 9 bases are shared with TRBD1. V lost 0 bases, J lost 8 bases, and 5 bases stayed unmatched. The germline gives CDR1 LGHNA, CDR2 YSLEER. The CDR3 extends over 16 amino acids. The DNA of the CDR3 is TGCGCCAGCAGCCAAGAGGGACAGGGCACCCATTCACCCCTCCACTTT. This translates into CASSQEGQGTHSPLHF.

This clone was observed a single time. The chain employs TRBV4-3 and TRBJ1-3; 7 nucleotides agree with TRBD1. The CDR3 spans 17 residues. J was trimmed by 4 bases and V by 0 bases; bases with no gene match: 9. Per germline, CDR1 LGHNA and CDR2 YSLEER. This CDR3 is CASSQDPHNRGGNTIYF. CDR3 bases: TGCGCCAGCAGCCAAGATCCCCATAACAGGGGAGGAAACACCATATATTTT.

The V gene is TRBV30, the J gene TRBJ2-1; D gene uncertain. The CDR3 spans 13 residues. Germline V lookup: CDR1 GTSNPN, CDR2 SVGIG (reference sequence). V lost 1 base to trimming and J lost 4 bases, with 8 bases between them. The CDR3 sequence: CAWSATDYNEQFF. The CDR3 nucleotides read TGTGCCTGGAGTGCAACAGATTACAATGAGCAGTTCTTC. The full variable domain, rest sourced from reference TRBV30 and TRBJ2-1, is SQTIHQWPATLVQPVGSPLSLECTVEGTSNPNLYWYRQAAGRGLQLLFYSVGIGQISSEVPQNLSASRPQDRQFILSSKKLLLSDSGFYLCAWSATDYNEQFFGPGTRLTVL.

The chain uses TRBV6-5 and TRBJ2-1, with 7 positions matching TRBD1. This CDR3 contains 13 residues. Per germline, CDR1 MNHEY and CDR2 SVGAGI. J lost 7 bases, V lost 7 bases, and 7 bases had no gene match. This chain's CDR3 is CASTGDSGNEQFF. CDR3 coding DNA: TGTGCCAGCACCGGGGACAGTGGGAATGAGCAGTTCTTC.

This sequence joins TRBV6-6 and TRBJ1-5, with TRBD1 matching 7 bases. Germline-derived CDR1 and CDR2 are MNHNY and SVGAGI (reference sequence). V lost 5 bases and J lost 5; bases outside the gene matches: 6. This CDR3 has 14 amino acids. CDR3 in DNA: TGTGCCAGCAGTGCGGGACAGCAATATCAGCCCCAGCATTTT. Protein product: CASSAGQQYQPQHF.

The CDR3 loop is CASSVGGQGDSPLHF. The CDR3 bases are TGTGCCAGCAGCGTAGGGGGGCAGGGGGATTCACCCCTCCACTTT. The rearrangement uses TRBV9 and TRBJ1-6, with 7 bases matching TRBD1. Germline CDR1 and CDR2: SGDLS and YYNGEE. The CDR3 contains 15 residues. Trimming at V came to 0 bases and at J to 8 bases, leaving 5 bases not matched to a gene.

V and J are TRBV4-2 and TRBJ1-5; weak D call: TRBD1 (6 bases). The germline V gene encodes CDR1 LGHNA and CDR2 YNFKEQ. The ends were cut back, 0 bases at V and 2 bases at J, with 8 bases in the middle. The CDR3 is 15 amino acids. CDR3 protein: CASSQDEGGNQPQHF. The CDR3 DNA reads as TGTGCCAGCAGCCAAGATGAGGGGGGCAATCAGCCCCAGCATTTT.

This chain connects TRBV4-3 to TRBJ1-2; 7 bases are shared with TRBD1. Germline CDR1 LGHNA, CDR2 YSLEER. The CDR3 extends over 16 amino acids. V was clipped by 4 bases and J by 0 bases; unmatched bases: 8. This CDR3 is CASSLYDRETNYGYTF. The CDR3 DNA is TGCGCCAGCAGCCTCTACGACAGGGAGACTAACTATGGCTACACCTTC.

The rearrangement uses TRBV9 and TRBJ1-1, with D possibly matching TRBD1 (5 bases). Trimming cost V 3 bases and J 4 bases, with 10 bases left between them. The V gene's germline CDR1 is SGDLS and CDR2 YYNGEE. This CDR3 has 13 residues. The CDR3 sequence is CASSEGRGTEAFF. For the CDR3, the DNA is TGTGCCAGCAGCGAGGGGAGGGGCACTGAAGCTTTCTTT.

The J gene is TRBJ1-1, the V gene TRBV5-1, with TRBD1 matching over 8 bases. The CDR3 is made up of 15 amino acids. V dropped 4 bases and J dropped 5; count of bases not matched to a gene: 10. The germline CDR1 and CDR2 sequences are SGHRS and YFSETQ. CDR3 DNA: TGCGCCAGCAGCGCGGGGGACAGGAGGGGGACTGAAGCTTTCTTT. Translating gives CASSAGDRRGTEAFF.

The V gene is TRBV5-4, the J gene TRBJ2-5; 9 bases are a match to TRBD2. The germline CDR1 and CDR2 sequences are SGHNT and YYREEE (reference sequence). This CDR3 spans 14 amino acids. With 0 bases clipped from V and 3 bases from J, the junction kept 0 bases outside the gene matches. CDR3 DNA sequence: TGTGCCAGCAGCTTGGAGCGGGGGGAAGAGACCCAGTACTTC. This sequence encodes CASSLERGEETQYF.

The chain recombines TRBV2 with TRBJ2-2; no clear D. This CDR3 has 13 residues. Germline assignment: CDR1 SNHLY and CDR2 FYNNEI. Trimming stripped 6 bases from V and 0 bases from J, with 5 bases between. CDR3 bases: TGTGCCAGCAGACAGACGAACACCGGGGAGCTGTTTTTT. Translated: CASRQTNTGELFF. Full variable domain (missing parts from reference TRBV2 and TRBJ2-2): EPEVTQTPSHQVTQMGQEVILRCVPISNHLYFYWYRQILGQKVEFLVSFYNNEISEKSEIFDDQFSVERPDGSNFTLKIRSTKLEDSAMYFCASRQTNTGELFFGEGSRLTVL.

The chain uses TRBV5-1 and TRBJ2-5; weak D call: TRBD2 (6 bases). Trimming shortened V by 4 bases and J by 7 bases, and 20 bases separated the two germline ends. In germline, CDR1 is SGHRS, CDR2 YFSETQ. The length of the CDR3 is 15 residues. DNA for the CDR3: TGCGCCAGCAGCCCGGACGGCGGGGCTGGGATGACCCAGTACTTC. Translation: CASSPDGGAGMTQYF. The whole variable domain, remainder taken from reference TRBV5-1 and TRBJ2-5, is KAGVTQTPRYLIKTRGQQVTLSCSPISGHRSVSWYQQTPGQGLQFLFEYFSETQRNKGNFPGRFSGRQFSNSRSEMNVSTLELGDSALYLCASSPDGGAGMTQYFGPGTRLLVL.

The rearrangement links TRBV6-5 to TRBJ1-5, with D possibly matching TRBD1 (6 bases). Per germline, CDR1 MNHEY and CDR2 SVGAGI. Trimming cost V 0 bases and J 2 bases, with 8 bases left between them. The CDR3 is made up of 15 amino acids. CDR3 nucleotides: TGTGCCAGCAGTTACTCGGGGGCCGGCAATCAGCCCCAGCATTTT. Protein product: CASSYSGAGNQPQHF.

This sequence joins TRBV7-9 and TRBJ2-5; 11 bases match TRBD2. The ends lost 5 bases at V and 2 bases at J; junction bases unmatched: 4. There are 15 residues in the CDR3. Germline values: CDR1 SEHNR, CDR2 FQNEAQ (reference sequence). CDR3 DNA sequence: TGTGCCAGCAGCGCCAGACTAGCGGGGCAAGAGACCCAGTACTTC. It codes for CASSARLAGQETQYF. Full variable domain (rest looked up from reference TRBV7-9 and TRBJ2-5): DTGVSQNPRHKITKRGQNVTFRCDPISEHNRLYWYRQTLGQGPEFLTYFQNEAQLEKSRLLSDRFSAERPKGSFSTLEIQRTEQGDSAMYLCASSARLAGQETQYFGPGTRLLVL.

This chain links TRBV4-3 with TRBJ2-2, with TRBD2 as a possible D gene (6 bases). V shed 0 bases and J shed 9 bases, with 20 bases lying between them. The CDR3 loop spans 17 amino acids. Germline V gene lookup returns CDR1 LGHNA and CDR2 YSLEER. The CDR3 DNA reads TGCGCCAGCAGCCAAGAAAGGAGGGGTCTTAAGGATCGGGAGCTGTTTTTT. Residues: CASSQERRGLKDRELFF.

The gene calls are TRBV9 and TRBJ1-3; TRBD1 is a possible D gene (6 bases). The CDR3 consists of 14 residues. Trimming took off 0 bases at V and 4 bases at J, with 8 bases between the two ends. The germline CDR1 and CDR2 sequences are SGDLS and YYNGEE. Here the CDR3 reads CASSVVDRGNTIYF. The CDR3 bases are TGTGCCAGCAGCGTAGTCGACAGGGGAAACACCATATATTTT.

This chain connects TRBV29-1 to TRBJ2-3, with D unclear. V was trimmed by 3 bases and J by 2 bases, leaving 12 bases between them. The CDR3 spans 14 residues. The germline V gene encodes CDR1 SQVTM and CDR2 ANQGSEA. CDR3 coding DNA: TGCAGCGTTGATGACTTTTCAAACACAGATACGCAGTATTTT. Encoded protein: CSVDDFSNTDTQYF.

This clone was seen a handful of times. The CDR3 protein is CASSLGQGALITQYF. The CDR3 nucleotides read TGTGCCAGCAGCTTAGGACAGGGGGCGCTTATTACGCAGTATTTT. The rearrangement joins TRBV5-8 to TRBJ2-3; TRBD1 matches at 11 bases. This CDR3 is built from 15 residues. V shed 2 bases, J shed 8 bases, and the junction held 7 bases outside the gene matches. Germline V gives CDR1 SGHTS, CDR2 YDEGEE. Filled out from reference TRBV5-8 and TRBJ2-3, the complete variable domain reads EAGVTQSPTHLIKTRGQQATLRCSPISGHTSVYWYQQALGLGLQFLLWYDEGEERNRGNFPPRFSGRQFPNYSSELNVNALELEDSALYLCASSLGQGALITQYFGPGTRLTVL.

This clone came up a few times. The chain has TRBV5-1 and TRBJ1-2, with unresolved D. Germline V gene lookup returns CDR1 SGHRS and CDR2 YFSETQ. The CDR3 totals 15 residues. Trimming pared 0 bases from V and 0 bases from J, leaving 9 bases between. The CDR3: CASSLEAVSNYGYTF. The CDR3 DNA sequence: TGCGCCAGCAGCTTGGAGGCGGTCTCTAACTATGGCTACACCTTC.

This chain uses TRBV2 with TRBJ1-2, with 9 bases identical to TRBD1. This CDR3 comprises 14 residues. The germline CDR1 and CDR2 sequences are SNHLY and FYNNEI. J lost 4 bases, V lost 6 bases, and 6 bases had no gene match. The CDR3 region has the DNA TGTGCCAGCAGCGTCCAGACAGGGGGCTATGGCTACACCTTC. Its translation is CASSVQTGGYGYTF.

This chain uses TRBV11-3 with TRBJ2-1; 8 bases line up with TRBD2. Losses at the gene ends were 3 bases for V and 10 bases for J; bases not matched to a gene: 5. The CDR3 runs to 13 residues. Germline CDR1 reads SGHNT; CDR2 reads YENEEA. CDR3 in amino acids: CASSFTASGEQFF. CDR3 DNA: TGTGCCAGCAGCTTTACGGCTAGCGGGGAGCAGTTCTTC.

The V call is TRBV9, the J call TRBJ2-7, with 8 nucleotides matching TRBD2. Germline V lookup: CDR1 SGDLS, CDR2 YYNGEE. The junction had 9 bases not matched to a gene; V was cut back by 0 bases and J by 1 base. This CDR3 has 17 amino acids. CDR3 in amino acids: CASSVASGGRHSYEQYF. CDR3 coding DNA: TGTGCCAGCAGCGTAGCCAGCGGGGGTCGACATTCCTACGAGCAGTACTTC.

A few counts support this clone. The rearrangement joins TRBV30 to TRBJ2-3; possibly TRBD1 for D (6 bases). The V end lost 1 base, the J end lost 1 base, and 12 bases lay between the germline ends. Germline CDR1 GTSNPN, CDR2 SVGIG (reference sequence). This CDR3 spans 15 amino acids. As DNA, the CDR3 is TGTGCCTGGAGTGAGCCTAACAGGGGCACAGATACGCAGTATTTT. Its translation: CAWSEPNRGTDTQYF. The complete variable domain, with remaining parts taken from reference TRBV30 and TRBJ2-3, reads SQTIHQWPATLVQPVGSPLSLECTVEGTSNPNLYWYRQAAGRGLQLLFYSVGIGQISSEVPQNLSASRPQDRQFILSSKKLLLSDSGFYLCAWSEPNRGTDTQYFGPGTRLTVL.

This clone was seen a few times. The chain employs TRBV5-4 and TRBJ2-7; D gene unclear. Trimming left V 2 bases short and J 4 bases short, with 13 bases between. The CDR3 totals 14 residues. Germline CDR1 reads SGHNT; CDR2 reads YYREEE (reference sequence). DNA for the CDR3: TGTGCCAGCAGCTTTTCAATTTCTAAGTACGAGCAGTACTTC. It specifies CASSFSISKYEQYF.

J is TRBJ1-5 and V is TRBV21-1; TRBD1 is the table's D call, not checked against the DNA. TRBV21-1 is listed as a pseudogene. CDR3 size: 13 residues. In DNA form, the CDR3 reads TGTGCCAGCAGCTACAGGGCCCATCAGCCCCAGCATTTT. Residues: CASSYRAHQPQHF.

This clone was seen a handful of times. This chain connects TRBV5-1 to TRBJ2-1; 8 bases match TRBD1. CDR1 SGHRS and CDR2 YFSETQ come from the germline V gene. After removal of 5 bases from V and 2 bases from J, the junction contained 3 bases not matched to a gene. This CDR3 comprises 14 residues. The DNA for the CDR3 is TGCGCCAGCAGTACAGGGGGGCCCTACAATGAGCAGTTCTTC. It yields the protein CASSTGGPYNEQFF.

This clone turned up a few times. The chain links TRBV6-6 to TRBJ2-1, with 9 bases identical to TRBD2. Per germline, CDR1 MNHNY and CDR2 SVGAGI (reference sequence). V shed 6 bases and J 10 bases; nucleotides not matched to a gene: 7. The CDR3 covers 13 residues. CDR3 sequence: CASSTFTSGEQFF. The CDR3 DNA reads TGTGCCAGCAGCACCTTTACTAGCGGGGAGCAGTTCTTC.

The table lists this clone with a few counts. J is TRBJ1-2 and V is TRBV6-5; no reliable D call. Per the germline V gene, CDR1 is MNHEY and CDR2 is SVGAGI. The CDR3 is 13 amino acids. Trimming removed 10 bases from V and 4 bases from J, with 16 bases in between. CDR3 loop: CATQTRLFYGYTF. CDR3 bases: TGTGCCACACAAACGCGACTGTTCTATGGCTACACCTTC.